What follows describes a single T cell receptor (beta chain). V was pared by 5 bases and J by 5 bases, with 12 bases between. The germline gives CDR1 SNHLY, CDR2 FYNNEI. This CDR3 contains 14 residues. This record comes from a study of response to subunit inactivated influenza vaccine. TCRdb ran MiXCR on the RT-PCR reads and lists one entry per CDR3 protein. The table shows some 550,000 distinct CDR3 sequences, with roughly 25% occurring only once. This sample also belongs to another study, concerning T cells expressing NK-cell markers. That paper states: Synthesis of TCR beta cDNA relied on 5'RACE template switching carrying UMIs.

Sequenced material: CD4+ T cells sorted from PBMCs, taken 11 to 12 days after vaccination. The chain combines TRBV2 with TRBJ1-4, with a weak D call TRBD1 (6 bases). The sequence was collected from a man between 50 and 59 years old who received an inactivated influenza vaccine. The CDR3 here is CASSLQGGNEKLFF. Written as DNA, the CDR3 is TGTGCCAGCAGTTTACAGGGAGGAAATGAAAAACTGTTTTTT.